One sample yielded the 2 T cell receptor beta chains listed below, sequenced in a study of blood T cell repertoires in COVID-19. TCRdb keeps only in-frame clones here, not all; method: immunoSEQ multiplex PCR. The data show fewer than 250,000 clones, roughly 90% seen once. The sample was peripheral blood. The receptors stem from a man aged 70-80 years with acute or convalescent COVID-19.

The gene calls are TRBV30 and TRBJ2-5, with 11 bases identical to TRBD2. From germline, CDR1 is GTSNPN and CDR2 SVGIG (reference sequence). After removal of 0 bases from V and 4 bases from J, the junction contained 4 bases not matched to a gene. The CDR3 is made up of 15 amino acids. The CDR3, as DNA: TGTGCCTGGAGTGTGGGTAGCGGGAGGGGAGAGACCCAGTACTTC. This codes for CAWSVGSGRGETQYF.

The chain is built from TRBV5-8 and TRBJ2-5, with TRBD1 matching over 7 bases. CDR3 length: 15 residues. Germline values: CDR1 SGHTS, CDR2 YDEGEE. V was pared by 0 bases and J by 1 base, with 3 bases of the junction left unmatched. For the CDR3, the DNA is TGTGCCAGCAGCTTGGGTAGGGACAGCCAAGAGACCCAGTACTTC. It yields the protein CASSLGRDSQETQYF. Combining the CDR3 with reference TRBV5-8 and TRBJ2-5 gives the whole variable domain EAGVTQSPTHLIKTRGQQATLRCSPISGHTSVYWYQQALGLGLQFLLWYDEGEERNRGNFPPRFSGRQFPNYSSELNVNALELEDSALYLCASSLGRDSQETQYFGPGTRLLVL.